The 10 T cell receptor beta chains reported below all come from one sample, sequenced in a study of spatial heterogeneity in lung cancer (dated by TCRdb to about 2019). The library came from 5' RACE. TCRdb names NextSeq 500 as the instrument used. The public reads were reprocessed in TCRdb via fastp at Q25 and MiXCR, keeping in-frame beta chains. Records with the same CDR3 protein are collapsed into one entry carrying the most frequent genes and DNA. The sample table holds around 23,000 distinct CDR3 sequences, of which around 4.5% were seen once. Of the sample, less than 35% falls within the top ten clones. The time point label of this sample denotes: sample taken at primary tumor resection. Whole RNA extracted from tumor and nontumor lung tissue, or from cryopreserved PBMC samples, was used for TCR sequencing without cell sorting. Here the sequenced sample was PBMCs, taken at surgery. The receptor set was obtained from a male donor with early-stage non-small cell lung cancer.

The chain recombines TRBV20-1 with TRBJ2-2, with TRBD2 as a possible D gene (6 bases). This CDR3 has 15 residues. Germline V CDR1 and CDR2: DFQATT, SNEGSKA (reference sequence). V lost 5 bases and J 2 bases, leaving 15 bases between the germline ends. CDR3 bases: TGCAGTGCTTTTAGGCTAGCGAGTAACACCGGGGAGCTGTTTTTT. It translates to CSAFRLASNTGELFF.

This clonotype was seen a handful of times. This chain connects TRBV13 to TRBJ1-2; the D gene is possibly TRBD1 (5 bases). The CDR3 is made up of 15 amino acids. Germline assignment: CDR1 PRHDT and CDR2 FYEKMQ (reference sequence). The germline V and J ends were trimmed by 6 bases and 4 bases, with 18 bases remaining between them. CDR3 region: CASRYPGTDSYGYTF. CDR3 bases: TGTGCCAGCAGATACCCGGGGACCGACAGCTATGGCTACACCTTC.

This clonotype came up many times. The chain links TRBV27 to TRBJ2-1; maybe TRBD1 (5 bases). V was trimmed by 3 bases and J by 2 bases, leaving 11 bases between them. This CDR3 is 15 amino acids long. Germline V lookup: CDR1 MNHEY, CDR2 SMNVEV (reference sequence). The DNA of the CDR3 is TGTGCCAGCAGTTTCCCAGGGTACGCCTACAATGAGCAGTTCTTC. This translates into CASSFPGYAYNEQFF.

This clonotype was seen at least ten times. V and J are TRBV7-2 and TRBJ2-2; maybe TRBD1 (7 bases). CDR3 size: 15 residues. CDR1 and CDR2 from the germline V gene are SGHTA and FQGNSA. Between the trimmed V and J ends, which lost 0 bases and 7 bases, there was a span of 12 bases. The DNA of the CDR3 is TGTGCCAGCAGCTTAGCGGAGGGGGCCGTCGGGGAGCTGTTTTTT. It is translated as CASSLAEGAVGELFF.

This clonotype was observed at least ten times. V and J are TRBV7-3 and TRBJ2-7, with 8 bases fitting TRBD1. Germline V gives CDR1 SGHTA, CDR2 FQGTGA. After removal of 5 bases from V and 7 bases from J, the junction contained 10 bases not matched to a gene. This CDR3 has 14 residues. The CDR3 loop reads CASSPSGGSREQYF. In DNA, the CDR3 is TGTGCCAGCAGCCCATCAGGGGGCTCAAGGGAGCAGTACTTC.

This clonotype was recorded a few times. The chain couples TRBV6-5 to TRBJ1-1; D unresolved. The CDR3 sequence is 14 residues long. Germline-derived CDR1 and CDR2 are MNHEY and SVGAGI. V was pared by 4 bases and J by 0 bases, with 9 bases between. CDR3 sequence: CASSSGYMNTEAFF. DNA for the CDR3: TGTGCCAGCAGTTCCGGGTACATGAACACTGAAGCTTTCTTT.

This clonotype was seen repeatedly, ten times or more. CDR3 residues: CASSPGQGRATNEKLFF. DNA of the CDR3: TGTGCCAGCAGCCCGGGACAGGGAAGGGCAACTAATGAAAAACTGTTTTTT. V and J are TRBV3-1 and TRBJ1-4; 9 positions match TRBD1. With V trimmed by 4 bases and J by 0 bases, 6 bases remained unmatched. Germline V gene data show CDR1 as LGHDT and CDR2 as YNNKEL (reference sequence). The CDR3 length is 17 residues.

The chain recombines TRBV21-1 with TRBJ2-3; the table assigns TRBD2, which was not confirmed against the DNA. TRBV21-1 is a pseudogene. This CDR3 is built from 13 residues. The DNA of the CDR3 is TGTGCCAGCAGCAGGCAGGGCGTAGATACGCAGTATTTT. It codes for CASSRQGVDTQYF.

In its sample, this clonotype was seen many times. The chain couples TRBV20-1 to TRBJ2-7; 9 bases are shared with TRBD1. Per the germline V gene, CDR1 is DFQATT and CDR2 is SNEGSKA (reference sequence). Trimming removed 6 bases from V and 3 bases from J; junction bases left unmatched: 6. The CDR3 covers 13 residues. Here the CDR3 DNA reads TGCAGTGCCACAGGGGGCGTGGGCTACGAGCAGTACTTC. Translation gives CSATGGVGYEQYF.

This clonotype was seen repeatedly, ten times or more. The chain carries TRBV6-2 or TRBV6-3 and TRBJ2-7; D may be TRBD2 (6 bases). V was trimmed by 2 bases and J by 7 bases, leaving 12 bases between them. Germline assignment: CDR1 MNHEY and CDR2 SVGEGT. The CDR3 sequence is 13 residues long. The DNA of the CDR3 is TGTGCCAGCAGTTACGGAGGGTTCGGGGAGCAGTACTTC. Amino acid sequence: CASSYGGFGEQYF.